A single sample is the source of the 18 T cell receptor beta chains below, sequenced in a study of blood T cell repertoires in COVID-19. Sequenced by immunoSEQ multiplex PCR; TCRdb stores in-frame clones only, minus some. Among more than 60,000 clones listed, 82% were seen once. Input material: peripheral blood. The source of these receptors is a man in his 60s with acute or convalescent COVID-19.

The rearrangement joins TRBV20-1 to TRBJ1-2, with 8 bases that match TRBD1. The CDR3 sequence is 14 residues long. After removal of 3 bases from V and 8 bases from J, the junction contained 11 bases not matched to a gene. CDR1 DFQATT and CDR2 SNEGSKA come from the germline V gene (reference sequence). CDR3 DNA: TGCAGTGCTAGTAGAGACAGGGGCGACGGCGGCTACACCTTC. Residues: CSASRDRGDGGYTF.

J is TRBJ2-2 and V is TRBV19; maybe TRBD2 (5 bases). Trimming cost V 0 bases and J 5 bases, with 19 bases left between them. The CDR3 covers 18 residues. Looked up from germline, CDR1 is LNHDA and CDR2 is SQIVND (reference sequence). The CDR3 DNA sequence: TGTGCCAGTAGTATAGATCCGAGGGCGACTGTCCAAACCGGGGAGCTGTTTTTT. Its translation: CASSIDPRATVQTGELFF.

This sequence joins TRBV2 and TRBJ2-7; no reliable D call. Germline CDR1 is SNHLY and CDR2 is FYNNEI. The V gene lost 6 bases and the J gene lost 0 bases, with 6 bases spanning the gap. This CDR3 is built from 12 residues. The chain's CDR3 is CASSRDSYEQYF. CDR3 bases: TGTGCCAGCAGCCGAGACTCCTACGAGCAGTACTTC.

The rearrangement joins TRBV28 to TRBJ1-4, with 7 bases fitting TRBD1. V shed 5 bases, J shed 6 bases, and the junction held 9 bases outside the gene matches. Germline V gene sequence: CDR1 MDHEN, CDR2 SYDVKM. The CDR3 length is 15 residues. The CDR3: CASSPQRGLYEKLFF. In nucleotides, the CDR3 is TGTGCCAGCAGTCCCCAGAGGGGGCTGTATGAAAAACTGTTTTTT.

This chain links TRBV7-9 with TRBJ1-3; 8 bases map to TRBD1. CDR3 length: 15 amino acids. In germline, CDR1 is SEHNR, CDR2 FQNEAQ (reference sequence). V was pared by 4 bases and J by 1 base, with 3 bases of the junction left unmatched. The CDR3 nucleotides read TGTGCCAGCAGCTCCGACAGGGGATCTGGAAACACCATATATTTT. Amino acid sequence: CASSSDRGSGNTIYF. Together with reference TRBV7-9 and TRBJ1-3, the CDR3 gives the full variable domain: DTGVSQNPRHKITKRGQNVTFRCDPISEHNRLYWYRQTLGQGPEFLTYFQNEAQLEKSRLLSDRFSAERPKGSFSTLEIQRTEQGDSAMYLCASSSDRGSGNTIYFGEGSWLTVV.

The V gene is TRBV7-6, the J gene TRBJ2-3; 13 bases fit TRBD2. Germline V CDR1 and CDR2: SGHVS, FNYEAQ. The CDR3 is made up of 16 amino acids. V lost 5 bases to trimming and J lost 5 bases; unmatched junction nucleotides: 7. This CDR3 reads CASSPWTSGGLDTQYF. For the CDR3, the DNA is TGTGCCAGCAGCCCCTGGACTAGCGGGGGCTTAGATACGCAGTATTTT.

A single count supports this clone. CDR3 protein: CASSPGLAGGPDTQYF. The CDR3, as DNA: TGTGCCAGCAGTCCCGGACTAGCGGGAGGTCCAGATACGCAGTATTTT. The chain uses TRBV27 and TRBJ2-3; 14 nucleotides line up with TRBD2. Germline V gene lookup returns CDR1 MNHEY and CDR2 SMNVEV (reference sequence). The ends lost 5 bases at V and 4 bases at J; junction bases unmatched: 5. The length of the CDR3 is 16 residues.

This sequence joins TRBV12-5 and TRBJ1-3; 8 nucleotides match TRBD1. The ends lost 1 base at V and 4 bases at J; junction bases unmatched: 18. Germline-derived CDR1 and CDR2 are LGHNT and FRNRAP. The CDR3 runs to 20 residues. CDR3 loop: CASGLERSGDRDRPGNTIYF. The CDR3 nucleotides are TGTGCTAGTGGTTTGGAACGTTCAGGGGATAGGGACAGGCCCGGAAACACCATATATTTT.

For the CDR3, the DNA is TGTGCCAGCAGCTTGTTTGGAGACGGGAGAGAGCAGTACTTC. This translates into CASSLFGDGREQYF. V is TRBV11-3 and J is TRBJ2-7, with a weak D call TRBD2 (6 bases). The V end lost 3 bases, the J end lost 7 bases, and 16 bases lay between the germline ends. The CDR3 has 14 amino acids. Germline CDR1 SGHNT, CDR2 YENEEA.

The J gene is TRBJ2-3, the V gene TRBV30; maybe TRBD2 (5 bases). This CDR3 contains 13 residues. Germline V gives CDR1 GTSNPN, CDR2 SVGIG (reference sequence). Trimming removed 2 bases from V and 3 bases from J, with 9 bases in between. CDR3 coding DNA: TGTGCCTGGAGTATGAGGGAAACAGATACGCAGTATTTT. It is translated as CAWSMRETDTQYF.

The chain carries TRBV18 and TRBJ1-5, with D hard to call. Trimming pared 3 bases from V and 7 bases from J, leaving 13 bases between. The CDR3 runs to 14 residues. Germline CDR1 is KGHSH and CDR2 is LQKENI. CDR3 protein: CASSPAGGGQPQHF. As DNA, the CDR3 is TGTGCCAGCTCACCTGCGGGAGGTGGGCAGCCCCAGCATTTT.

The rearrangement links TRBV11-2 to TRBJ1-1; D uncertain. Germline V gives CDR1 SGHAT, CDR2 FQNNGV. This CDR3 is 14 amino acids long. Trimming stripped 1 base from V and 8 bases from J, with 14 bases between. DNA of the CDR3: TGTGCCAGCAGCTTAGGACTCGAAACTAGAGAAGCTTTCTTT. It is translated as CASSLGLETREAFF.

In this sample, this clone turned up once. This sequence joins TRBV28 and TRBJ2-7, with TRBD2 identical over 10 bases. Germline assignment: CDR1 MDHEN and CDR2 SYDVKM. V trimming: 3 bases; J trimming: 5 bases; junction bases outside the gene matches: 7. The CDR3 totals 15 residues. The CDR3: CASSFPAGGNHEQYF. The CDR3 nucleotides are TGTGCCAGCAGTTTTCCAGCGGGAGGGAACCACGAGCAGTACTTC.

The rearrangement joins TRBV29-1 to TRBJ2-3, with D uncertain. Germline-derived CDR1 and CDR2 are SQVTM and ANQGSEA. CDR3 length equals 12 residues. Deletions cut 4 bases from V and 5 bases from J, with 10 bases between. The CDR3 DNA follows: TGCAGCGTTGTGTGGCCTCAAGATACGCAGTATTTT. This gives the protein CSVVWPQDTQYF.

This sequence joins TRBV7-2 and TRBJ2-4, with D possibly matching TRBD1 (6 bases). V lost 2 bases and J 6 bases, leaving 14 bases between the germline ends. CDR3 length: 15 residues. Germline V gene lookup returns CDR1 SGHTA and CDR2 FQGNSA. The chain's CDR3 is CASSLSTGQANIQYF. The CDR3, as DNA: TGTGCCAGCAGCTTAAGTACAGGGCAGGCAAACATTCAGTACTTC.

The gene calls are TRBV11-3 and TRBJ1-1, with a tentative D call TRBD1 (6 bases). V was clipped by 10 bases and J by 11 bases, with 14 bases between them. Looked up from germline, CDR1 is SGHNT and CDR2 is YENEEA. The CDR3 loop spans 10 amino acids. In DNA form, the CDR3 reads TGTGCCATCAACAGGGTAGAGGCTTTCTTT. Protein: CAINRVEAFF.

The genes are TRBV5-1 and TRBJ2-7, with 11 positions matching TRBD2. V shed 1 base, J shed 0 bases, and the junction held 0 bases outside the gene matches. CDR1 is SGHRS and CDR2 is YFSETQ in the germline V gene. This CDR3 has 15 amino acids. The CDR3 sequence: CASSLTSGSSYEQYF. CDR3 DNA: TGCGCCAGCAGCTTGACTAGCGGGAGCTCCTACGAGCAGTACTTC.

This chain joins TRBV5-4 and TRBJ2-5; 7 nucleotides line up with TRBD1. The length of the CDR3 is 13 residues. Germline trimming cut 3 bases from V and 1 base from J; bases unmatched to any gene: 0. Germline values: CDR1 SGHNT, CDR2 YYREEE (reference sequence). As DNA, the CDR3 is TGTGCCAGCAGCTCAGGGGGCCAAGAGACCCAGTACTTC. Its translation is CASSSGGQETQYF.